This T cell receptor beta chain was retrieved from a study of T cells in Graves' hyperthyroidism and ophthalmopathy (dated by TCRdb to about 2019). For context, the study as a whole: Peripheral blood was sampled at the time of initial diagnosis, prior to any treatment. To identify TCR V-J signatures that set the groups apart, the researchers used a discovery cohort of more than 95 patients, made up of fewer than 50 with Graves' ophthalmopathy and some 58 with stable Graves' hyperthyroidism. The 85 to 100 discovery patients were randomly split 7:3 into training and test sets. Prospective prediction of ophthalmopathy was tested in an independent validation cohort of some 19 hyperthyroidism patients and some 17 patients who later progressed to ophthalmopathy. Once sampling was done, hyperthyroidism patients were given methimazole at a starting dose of 30 mg daily, whereas ophthalmopathy patients were given high-dose intravenous methylprednisolone. The paper describes TCR Vbeta CDR3 sequencing of roughly 130 peripheral blood samples, made up of roughly 40 ophthalmopathy patients, some 80 hyperthyroidism patients and 17 progressor patients. In over five Graves' hyperthyroidism patients, the study also compared T-cell repertoires from thyroid tissue with T-cell repertoires from blood. Points the paper makes about the study in general: In cross-validation, a model built on a 13 V-J signature told ophthalmopathy apart from stable hyperthyroidism with 85% to 90% sensitivity and around 83% specificity, and in testing the same model reached 80%/75%. In validation, the model predicted progression to ophthalmopathy a median of about 6.8 months before onset, with 65% to 71% sensitivity and 72.22% specificity. Sample size was not statistically predetermined, and blinding of investigators to group allocation was not performed. Most expanded thyroid clonotypes (frequency above 0.001) were also found in blood, which suggests that blood repertoires may mirror thyroid immune responses.

Stable Graves' hyperthyroidism was defined as the absence of progression to ophthalmopathy over 18 months of follow-up. The hyperthyroidism patients were between 18 and 65 years old and newly diagnosed, with a disease duration of less than 2 months. Patients with uncontrolled infections, other autoimmune diseases, pregnancy or lactation were excluded. Clinical symptoms, serum thyroxine and TRAb, thyroid ultrasound, and orbital computed tomography formed the basis for the diagnoses. PBMCs were separated from under 11 ml of fresh peripheral blood using Ficoll-Paque density gradient centrifugation. Total RNA was extracted using Trizol reagent, and RNA quality was assessed on an Agilent 2100 Bioanalyzer. V lost 6 bases and J lost 0 bases, and the count of bases not matched to a germline gene is 11. CDR1 DFQATT and CDR2 SNEGSKA are derived from the germline V gene (reference sequence). The CDR3 holds 17 amino acids from the cysteine to the phenylalanine. Of the read, only the CDR3 DNA is kept; its 51 bases are in frame from base 1.

This clonotype showed up many times. There is no known antigen for this receptor. There are no base qualities to consult, and no much larger clone falls within one base. The TCR beta CDR3 regions were amplified from the RNA transcripts. For the first round of RT-PCR on the TCR CDR3, the HTBI primer set was used together with the Qiagen OneStep RT-PCR kit. The libraries were constructed in a second round of multiplex PCR and then size-selected and purified. Libraries were sequenced paired-end with 100 bp reads on an Illumina HiSeq2000. Concerning the study's data processing: SOAPnuke was used to process the raw data, with reads discarded if the reads contained adapters or uncalled bases, had a mean Phred below 15, or lacked an exact constant-primer or identifier match. High-quality paired reads were merged with COPE v1.2.5, and unique nucleotide sequences were defined as clonotypes. MiTCR v1.1 was used to align the clonotypes against IMGT TRBV, TRBD and TRBJ reference segments. Only V-J combinations with frequency above 0.0001, covering roughly 99% of repertoires, were analysed. A TCS score was defined as the ratio between F50 (clonal expansion) and ExV (chaos), using BLOSUM62-based TCRdist between CDR3 peptides within each V-J. Welch's t-statistics and random forest reduced some 510 V-J features to under 15, which were used in a naive Bayes classifier (R e1071). The raw public data were reprocessed by TCRdb itself: fastp quality trimming at Q25, MiXCR clonotype calling, in-frame beta chains only. When rows share a CDR3 protein, they turn into one entry using the most common DNA and genes. TCRdb's processing, not the authors' own work, is the source of the V and J calls. The sample table lists about 180,000 distinct CDR3 sequences, over 15% of them with a count of one. The ten top clones hold about 31% of the sample.

The sequence came from a woman aged 45-65 years with Graves' hyperthyroidism. What was sequenced was blood. The rearrangement joined TRBV20-1 to TRBJ2-1; 10 middle bases align to TRBD1. CDR3 sequence: CSAPGQGPVSSYNEQFF. The base sequence is TGCAGTGCCCCGGGACAGGGGCCAGTGAGCTCCTACAATGAGCAGTTCTTC.